These T cell receptor beta chains were read from a single sample in a study of T cells in Graves' hyperthyroidism and ophthalmopathy. TCRdb ran MiXCR on the multiplex PCR reads and lists one entry per CDR3 protein. The sample comprises 450,000 to 650,000 distinct CDR3 sequences, around 14% of which are singletons, and 7.1% rests with the top ten. The sequenced sample was blood. The origin of the receptors is a woman under 30 with Graves' ophthalmopathy. Both conserved end residues are part of each CDR3. D genes are given only for firm matches. Rows give clone size only sometimes, using once, few, many, or a class for an expanded clone.

v_call	j_call	clone_size	d_call	cdr3_length	cdr3_aa	cdr3_nt
TRBV6-2/TRBV6-3	TRBJ2-1	.	.	18	CASSRGSWGGGSYNEQFF	TGTGCCAGCAGTCGGGGAAGCTGGGGTGGGGGGTCCTACAATGAGCAGTTCTTC
TRBV20-1	TRBJ2-7	.	.	13	CSASRGHSYEQYF	TGCAGTGCTAGTCGGGGTCACTCCTACGAGCAGTACTTC
TRBV20-1	TRBJ2-1	many	.	16	CSARFFRHRNYNEQFF	TGCAGTGCTAGATTTTTCCGGCATCGGAACTACAATGAGCAGTTCTTC
TRBV5-1	TRBJ1-2	many	.	12	CASSLAGYGYTF	TGTGCCAGCAGCTTAGCAGGGTATGGCTACACCTTC
TRBV7-2	TRBJ2-1	many	.	16	CASSLGGGGLFNEQFF	TGTGCCAGCAGCCTCGGCGGAGGGGGGCTCTTCAATGAGCAGTTCTTC
TRBV10-3	TRBJ2-2	.	.	15	CAINTPDRNTGELFF	TGTGCCATCAATACTCCCGACAGGAACACCGGGGAGCTGTTTTTT
TRBV28	TRBJ2-7	many	.	15	CASSLGGATAYEQYF	TGTGCCAGCAGTTTAGGGGGGGCAACAGCTTACGAGCAGTACTTC
TRBV2	TRBJ1-5	once	TRBD1	16	CASPSRGRVSNQPQHF	TGTGCCAGCCCGAGCAGGGGGCGGGTGAGCAATCAGCCCCAGCATTTT
TRBV7-3	TRBJ2-3	many	.	22	CASSLGGMLSQARGMSTDTQYF	TGTGCCAGCAGCTTAGGGGGAATGTTATCGCAGGCCAGGGGTATGAGTACAGATACGCAGTATTTT
TRBV4-2	TRBJ1-5	few	TRBD1	16	CASSQGTGGLNQPQHF	TGTGCCAGCAGCCAAGGGACAGGGGGCCTCAATCAGCCCCAGCATTTT
TRBV13	TRBJ1-3	many	.	14	CASSFWTAGNTIYF	TGTGCCAGCAGCTTCTGGACTGCTGGAAACACCATATATTTT
TRBV7-8	TRBJ2-5	many	TRBD2	16	CASSLGGLAAQETQYF	TGTGCCAGCAGCTTAGGGGGACTAGCGGCACAAGAGACCCAGTACTTC
TRBV20-1	TRBJ2-7	many	TRBD1	13	CSARDRNTYEQYF	TGCAGTGCTAGGGACAGGAACACCTACGAGCAGTACTTC
TRBV20-1	TRBJ2-7	few	.	12	CSAPETAYEQYF	TGCAGTGCTCCTGAGACAGCCTACGAGCAGTACTTC
TRBV4-3	TRBJ1-2	.	.	16	CASSQLNRETGYGYTF	TGCGCCAGCAGCCAACTAAACAGGGAAACAGGATATGGCTACACCTTC
TRBV27	TRBJ2-7	few	.	14	CASSPLGFSYEQYF	TGTGCCAGCAGTCCGTTGGGGTTCTCCTACGAGCAGTACTTC
TRBV30	TRBJ1-2	few	.	13	CAWSVQANYGYTF	TGTGCCTGGAGTGTACAGGCTAACTATGGCTACACCTTC
TRBV4-3	TRBJ2-3	.	.	17	CASSPASSGGYTDTQYF	TGCGCCAGCAGCCCCGCCTCCAGTGGGGGTTACACAGATACGCAGTATTTT
TRBV18	TRBJ2-7	many	TRBD1	15	CASSLDRDRPYEQYF	TGTGCCAGCTCACTAGACCGGGACAGGCCCTACGAGCAGTACTTC
TRBV4-1	TRBJ1-3	few	.	16	CASSPIGRRSGNTIYF	TGCGCCAGCAGCCCCATCGGGAGGCGCTCTGGAAACACCATATATTTT
TRBV11-2	TRBJ1-1	many	TRBD1	15	CASSPYTGANTEAFF	TGTGCCAGCAGCCCATACACAGGGGCGAACACTGAAGCTTTCTTT
TRBV6-1	TRBJ1-2	few	.	13	CASSRDAVGGYTF	TGTGCCAGCAGTCGGGACGCCGTGGGGGGCTACACCTTC
TRBV7-3	TRBJ1-2	many	.	13	CASSANDRDGYTF	TGTGCCAGCAGCGCAAACGACAGAGATGGCTACACCTTC
TRBV7-9	TRBJ2-5	many	TRBD2	15	CASSLAGEGRETQYF	TGTGCCAGCAGCTTAGCGGGGGAGGGCCGAGAGACCCAGTACTTC
TRBV10-3	TRBJ2-1	.	.	14	CAIVGGTGGNEQFF	TGTGCCATCGTTGGCGGGACTGGGGGCAATGAGCAGTTCTTC
TRBV11-1	TRBJ1-5	.	TRBD1	15	CASSLNRGNLQPQHF	TGTGCCAGCAGCCTTAACAGGGGTAATCTTCAGCCCCAGCATTTT
TRBV7-8	TRBJ1-2	many	.	18	CASSRRLTGRATNYGYTF	TGTGCCAGCAGCCGGCGCTTGACCGGCCGGGCAACTAACTATGGCTACACCTTC
TRBV28	TRBJ1-2	many	.	14	CASRPRNRVEGYTF	TGTGCCAGCAGACCAAGAAACAGGGTGGAGGGCTACACCTTC
TRBV9	TRBJ2-3	few	TRBD2	16	CASSETSGTSTDTQYF	TGTGCCAGCAGCGAGACTAGCGGAACTAGCACAGATACGCAGTATTTT
TRBV27	TRBJ2-3	many	.	16	CASSLATGSGADTQYF	TGTGCCAGCAGTTTAGCTACAGGGAGTGGCGCAGATACGCAGTATTTT
TRBV24-1	TRBJ2-3	few	TRBD2	17	CATSDSPTSGTSDTQYF	TGTGCCACCAGTGATTCACCGACTAGCGGGACGTCAGATACGCAGTATTTT
TRBV24-1	TRBJ2-1	many	.	12	CATSDFGNEQFF	TGTGCCACCAGTGATTTTGGGAATGAGCAGTTCTTC
TRBV5-1	TRBJ2-1	many	.	16	CASSYPSAVEGNEQFF	TGCGCCAGCAGCTACCCTTCGGCGGTCGAGGGTAATGAGCAGTTCTTC
TRBV3-1	TRBJ2-5	many	.	15	CASSPHTGQQETQYF	TGTGCCAGCAGCCCACATACTGGACAGCAAGAGACCCAGTACTTC
TRBV28	TRBJ1-5	.	TRBD1	17	CASSSGQMDYSNQPQHF	TGTGCCAGCAGTTCGGGACAGATGGATTATAGCAATCAGCCCCAGCATTTT
TRBV4-2	TRBJ2-1	.	TRBD2	15	CASSLLGRDPNEQFF	TGTGCCAGCAGCCTCTTAGGGAGGGATCCCAATGAGCAGTTCTTC
TRBV2	TRBJ1-1	many	.	11	CASSGLAEAFF	TGTGCCAGCAGTGGATTAGCTGAAGCTTTCTTT
TRBV5-6	TRBJ2-1	.	.	18	CASSLFDTMVSSYNEQFF	TGTGCCAGCAGCTTGTTTGACACCATGGTGAGCTCCTACAATGAGCAGTTCTTC
TRBV7-2	TRBJ2-2	many	.	18	CASSSLDYAQQNTGELFF	TGTGCCAGCAGCTCATTGGACTACGCCCAGCAAAACACCGGGGAGCTGTTTTTT
TRBV6-1	TRBJ2-7	many	TRBD1	14	CASSSNRGSYEQYF	TGTGCCAGCAGTTCCAACAGGGGATCCTACGAGCAGTACTTC
TRBV28	TRBJ1-1	many	.	18	CASSLLSLKTDPNTEAFF	TGTGCCAGCAGTTTACTCAGTTTGAAGACAGACCCGAACACTGAAGCTTTCTTT
TRBV29-1	TRBJ2-1	few	TRBD1	14	CSVGGTGAYNEQFF	TGCAGCGTTGGAGGGACAGGGGCCTACAATGAGCAGTTCTTC
TRBV5-1	TRBJ2-5	few	.	15	CASSFQGRLQETQYF	TGCGCCAGCAGCTTCCAGGGGCGTTTACAAGAGACCCAGTACTTC
TRBV28	TRBJ2-7	many	TRBD2	13	CASRRLAGYEQYF	TGTGCCAGCAGAAGACTAGCGGGCTACGAGCAGTACTTC
TRBV27	TRBJ2-1	many	.	13	CASSSRSYNEQFF	TGTGCCAGCAGCTCTCGATCCTACAATGAGCAGTTCTTC
TRBV2	TRBJ2-5	many	.	15	CAIRSRSGSQETQYF	TGTGCCATACGGAGCAGGAGCGGATCCCAAGAGACCCAGTACTTC
TRBV5-5	TRBJ2-5	.	.	16	CASSWTDGGRGETQYF	TGTGCCAGCAGCTGGACGGACGGGGGACGAGGAGAGACCCAGTACTTC
TRBV9	TRBJ1-3	many	.	14	CASSFGQGGNTIYF	TGTGCCAGCAGTTTTGGGCAGGGTGGAAACACCATATATTTT
TRBV11-1	TRBJ2-1	many	.	16	CASSLGTDFSYNEQFF	TGTGCCAGCAGCTTAGGGACGGACTTCTCCTACAATGAGCAGTTCTTC
TRBV7-9	TRBJ2-5	many	TRBD2	15	CASSLVKSGRETQYF	TGTGCCAGCAGCTTAGTTAAGAGCGGGAGAGAGACCCAGTACTTC
TRBV28	TRBJ2-1	many	.	14	CASHSLPGYDEQFF	TGTGCCAGCCATTCCCTTCCAGGGTACGATGAGCAGTTCTTC
TRBV30	TRBJ1-5	many	.	15	CAWSVGPRVDQPQHF	TGTGCCTGGAGTGTAGGGCCAAGGGTAGATCAGCCCCAGCATTTT
TRBV12-5	TRBJ1-2	many	TRBD1	14	CASGSSGTGAGYTF	TGTGCTAGTGGTTCGTCCGGGACAGGGGCTGGCTACACCTTC
TRBV6-5	TRBJ2-7	many	.	17	CASSYSAPAESAYEQYF	TGTGCCAGCAGTTACTCGGCACCAGCGGAGTCGGCCTACGAGCAGTACTTC
TRBV13	TRBJ1-1	many	TRBD1	15	CASRPTGRGNTEAFF	TGTGCCAGCAGACCGACAGGGCGCGGAAACACTGAAGCTTTCTTT
TRBV7-9	TRBJ2-7	many	.	13	CASSLRPLDEQYF	TGTGCCAGCAGCTTACGGCCATTGGACGAGCAGTACTTC
TRBV12-3/TRBV12-4	TRBJ2-2	many	TRBD2	16	CASSGLAGVNTGELFF	TGTGCCAGCAGCGGACTAGCGGGAGTGAACACCGGGGAGCTGTTTTTT
TRBV20-1	TRBJ2-1	.	TRBD2	17	CSAAPSGSRTVYNEQFF	TGCAGTGCTGCACCTAGCGGGAGTAGAACCGTTTACAATGAGCAGTTCTTC
TRBV6-2/TRBV6-3	TRBJ2-2	few	TRBD2	16	CASSYSLGREYGELFF	TGTGCCAGCAGCTACTCCCTCGGGAGGGAGTACGGGGAGCTGTTTTTT
TRBV20-1	TRBJ2-1	many	TRBD2	15	CSARGASGAYNEQFF	TGCAGTGCTAGGGGGGCTAGCGGGGCCTACAATGAGCAGTTCTTC